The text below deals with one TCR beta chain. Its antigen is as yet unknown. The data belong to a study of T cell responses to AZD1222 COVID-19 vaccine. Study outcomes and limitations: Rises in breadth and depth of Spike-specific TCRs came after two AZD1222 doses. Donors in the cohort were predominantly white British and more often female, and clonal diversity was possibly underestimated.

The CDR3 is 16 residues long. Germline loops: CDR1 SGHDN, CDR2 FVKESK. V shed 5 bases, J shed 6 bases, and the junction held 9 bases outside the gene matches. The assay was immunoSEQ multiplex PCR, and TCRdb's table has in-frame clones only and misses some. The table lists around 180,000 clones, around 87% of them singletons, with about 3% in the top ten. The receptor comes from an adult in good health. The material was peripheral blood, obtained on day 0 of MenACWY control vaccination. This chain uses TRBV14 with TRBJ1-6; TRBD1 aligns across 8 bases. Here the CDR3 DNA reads TGTGCCAGCAGCGCGGCCGGGACAGGACCTAATTCACCCCTCCACTTT. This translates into CASSAAGTGPNSPLHF.